These 32 T cell receptor beta chains share one sample of origin, sequenced in a study of beta chain features in type 1 diabetes. The whole isolated RNA underwent reverse transcription, so sequencing captured expressed TCRB transcripts. The repertoire was sequenced with immunoSEQ multiplex PCR; TCRdb's copy has only in-frame clones and lacks some. Here the sample spans some 410,000 clones, about 15% being singletons. The source material was naive CD4+ T cells from blood. These receptors came from a man under 40 in good health.

The chain recombines TRBV7-2 with TRBJ2-5; D is uncertain. The V gene lost 0 bases and the J gene lost 1 base, with 9 bases spanning the gap. This CDR3 comprises 15 residues. The germline V gene encodes CDR1 SGHTA and CDR2 FQGNSA. For the CDR3, the DNA is TGTGCCAGCAGCTTAGCCCCGGACGGCCAAGAGACCCAGTACTTC. This encodes CASSLAPDGQETQYF.

This clone was recorded a few times. This sequence joins TRBV6-1 and TRBJ2-5; D uncertain. This CDR3 region has 12 residues. V was pared by 3 bases and J by 6 bases, with 8 bases between. The germline V gene encodes CDR1 MNHNS and CDR2 SASEGT. The CDR3 DNA is TGTGCCAGCAGTGACGTGTCTAAGACCCAGTACTTC. This gives the protein CASSDVSKTQYF.

The chain couples TRBV30 to TRBJ1-1; D perhaps matches TRBD1 (6 bases). Between the trimmed V and J ends, which lost 0 bases and 5 bases, there was a span of 10 bases. CDR1 GTSNPN and CDR2 SVGIG come from the germline V gene (reference sequence). The length of the CDR3 is 13 residues. The CDR3 region is CAWSVQGWTEAFF. The CDR3 DNA reads TGTGCCTGGAGTGTACAGGGTTGGACTGAAGCTTTCTTT.

The chain joins TRBV9 to TRBJ2-3; 8 bases line up with TRBD2. After removal of 5 bases from V and 4 bases from J, the junction contained 6 bases not matched to a gene. The CDR3 totals 14 residues. Germline CDR1 and CDR2: SGDLS and YYNGEE. The CDR3, as DNA: TGTGCCAGCAGTGGGACTAGTCTGGCAGATACGCAGTATTTT. Translation gives CASSGTSLADTQYF.

A few counts support this clone. The chain links TRBV4-1 to TRBJ2-1; D is undetermined. The CDR3 has 14 amino acids. V lost 1 base and J 10 bases, leaving 14 bases between the germline ends. CDR1 is MGHRA and CDR2 is YSYEKL in the germline V gene. Written as DNA, the CDR3 is TGCGCCAGCAGCCAAGTAGGGTCGGTCGGAGAGCAGTTCTTC. Residues: CASSQVGSVGEQFF.

The chain carries TRBV29-1 and TRBJ2-2, with D possibly TRBD2 on 5 matching bases. The length of the CDR3 is 17 residues. CDR1 and CDR2 from the germline V gene are SQVTM and ANQGSEA. V gave up 2 bases and J gave up 2 bases, with 18 bases separating them. The DNA for the CDR3 is TGCAGCGTTGAAAGTAGTTCCAAACGGGGAAACACCGGGGAGCTGTTTTTT. Its protein product is CSVESSSKRGNTGELFF.

The CDR3 is CASSPPGLAADTQYF. CDR3 DNA: TGTGCCAGCTCACCACCGGGACTAGCAGCAGATACGCAGTATTTT. The chain employs TRBV18 and TRBJ2-3; 9 bases are shared with TRBD2. The CDR3 consists of 15 residues. The ends lost 0 bases at V and 4 bases at J; junction bases unmatched: 2. Looked up from germline, CDR1 is KGHSH and CDR2 is LQKENI.

The table lists this clone with a few counts. The genes are TRBV18 and TRBJ2-1, with TRBD2 matching over 7 bases. Germline-derived CDR1 and CDR2 are KGHSH and LQKENI. With 3 bases clipped from V and 6 bases from J, the junction kept 2 bases outside the gene matches. This CDR3 has 13 amino acids. The CDR3 here is CASSPTSVNEQFF. The CDR3 DNA follows: TGTGCCAGCTCACCCACTAGCGTCAATGAGCAGTTCTTC. Full variable domain (rest looked up from reference TRBV18 and TRBJ2-1): NAGVMQNPRHLVRRRGQEARLRCSPMKGHSHVYWYRQLPEEGLKFMVYLQKENIIDESGMPKERFSAEFPKEGPSILRIQQVVRGDSAAYFCASSPTSVNEQFFGPGTRLTVL.

The chain recombines TRBV9 with TRBJ1-5; maybe TRBD1 (6 bases). Germline V CDR1 and CDR2: SGDLS, YYNGEE. The CDR3 totals 15 residues. Deletions cut 0 bases from V and 1 base from J, with 8 bases between. CDR3 coding DNA: TGTGCCAGCAGCGTAGGACAGGCGAGCAATCAGCCCCAGCATTTT. Amino acids: CASSVGQASNQPQHF.

The rearrangement joins TRBV7-9 to TRBJ2-5; D is unresolved. V gave up 1 base and J gave up 4 bases, with 7 bases separating them. Germline assignment: CDR1 SEHNR and CDR2 FQNEAQ (reference sequence). This CDR3 comprises 13 residues. The chain's CDR3 is CASSLVFGETQYF. CDR3 nucleotide sequence: TGTGCCAGCAGCTTAGTGTTCGGAGAGACCCAGTACTTC.

J is TRBJ2-3 and V is TRBV5-4; maybe TRBD2 (6 bases). This CDR3 has 16 amino acids. The germline V gene has CDR1 SGHNT and CDR2 YYREEE (reference sequence). The V gene lost 0 bases and the J gene lost 3 bases, with 14 bases spanning the gap. The CDR3 nucleotides read TGTGCCAGCAGCTTGGACTCCGGGAGAATGACAGATACGCAGTATTTT. This gives the protein CASSLDSGRMTDTQYF.

The rearrangement links TRBV27 to TRBJ2-5; 7 bases agree with TRBD2. V trimming: 3 bases; J trimming: 1 base; junction bases outside the gene matches: 2. The V gene's germline CDR1 is MNHEY and CDR2 SMNVEV (reference sequence). CDR3 length: 14 amino acids. The CDR3 coding sequence is TGTGCCAGCAGTTTGCTAGCGGTCCAAGAGACCCAGTACTTC. Amino acids: CASSLLAVQETQYF.

Only a few counts were recorded for this clone. V usage is TRBV9 and J usage is TRBJ2-1; D is ambiguous. Germline lookup yields CDR1 SGDLS and CDR2 YYNGEE. This CDR3 has 13 amino acids. V lost 3 bases and J 3 bases, leaving 7 bases between the germline ends. DNA for the CDR3: TGTGCCAGCAGCGCCCCCCGCTACAATGAGCAGTTCTTC. Translation gives CASSAPRYNEQFF.

There are a few counts of this clone. The V gene is TRBV9, the J gene TRBJ1-2; D is perhaps TRBD1 (5 bases). This CDR3 has 14 amino acids. V was trimmed by 0 bases and J by 4 bases, leaving 10 bases between them. Germline-derived CDR1 and CDR2 are SGDLS and YYNGEE. CDR3 in DNA: TGTGCCAGCAGCGTAGGAGGGGAGAGCTATGGCTACACCTTC. Translated, it gives CASSVGGESYGYTF.

This clone was recorded a few times. V gene TRBV10-3 combines with J gene TRBJ2-3; 7 bases line up with TRBD2. CDR3 length equals 15 residues. J gave up 2 bases and V 3 bases, and 5 bases lay outside the gene matches. The germline V gene has CDR1 ENHRY and CDR2 SYGVKD. The CDR3 protein is CAISDQGGDTDTQYF. DNA of the CDR3: TGTGCCATCAGTGATCAGGGAGGGGACACAGATACGCAGTATTTT.

This chain links TRBV29-1 with TRBJ2-1, with a tentative D call TRBD1 (6 bases). Trimming shortened V by 4 bases and J by 10 bases, and 14 bases separated the two germline ends. The CDR3 totals 12 residues. Germline values: CDR1 SQVTM, CDR2 ANQGSEA. In DNA, the CDR3 is TGCAGCGTTGGGGGGCGAGGGTTCGAGCAGTTCTTC. This sequence encodes CSVGGRGFEQFF.

Of note for this clone: At the DNA level, this CDR3 is encoded by other sequences in the same sample as well. The V and J genes are TRBV29-1 and TRBJ1-5, with D tentatively TRBD1 (6 bases). The ends were cut back, 7 bases at V and 0 bases at J, with 7 bases in the middle. This CDR3 comprises 12 residues. Germline CDR1 is SQVTM and CDR2 is ANQGSEA. The CDR3 loop is CSAGVSNQPQHF. Written as DNA, the CDR3 is TGCAGCGCAGGGGTTAGCAATCAGCCCCAGCATTTT.

The chain employs TRBV30 and TRBJ2-6; 12 bases match TRBD1. Trimming cost V 3 bases and J 4 bases; bases outside gene matches: 7. CDR1 is GTSNPN and CDR2 is SVGIG in the germline V gene (reference sequence). This CDR3 comprises 17 residues. This CDR3 is CAWSRDRGPRGANVLTF. CDR3 in DNA: TGTGCCTGGAGCCGGGACAGGGGGCCGAGGGGGGCCAACGTCCTGACTTTC.

V gene TRBV7-2 combines with J gene TRBJ2-1; 7 nucleotides agree with TRBD2. J gave up 0 bases and V 2 bases, and 7 bases lay outside the gene matches. Germline V lookup: CDR1 SGHTA, CDR2 FQGNSA. The CDR3 is made up of 17 amino acids. The CDR3 DNA reads as TGTGCCAGCAGCTTATGGTTCAGCGGGATCTCCTACAATGAGCAGTTCTTC. This translates into CASSLWFSGISYNEQFF. Together with reference TRBV7-2 and TRBJ2-1, the CDR3 gives the full variable domain: GAGVSQSPSNKVTEKGKDVELRCDPISGHTALYWYRQSLGQGLEFLIYFQGNSAPDKSGLPSDRFSAERTGGSVSTLTIQRTQQEDSAVYLCASSLWFSGISYNEQFFGPGTRLTVL.

This chain joins TRBV30 and TRBJ2-3; D remains ambiguous. The CDR3 has 13 residues. Germline V gene lookup returns CDR1 GTSNPN and CDR2 SVGIG (reference sequence). The germline V and J ends were trimmed by 0 bases and 0 bases, with 4 bases remaining between them. CDR3 in amino acids: CAWSVQSTDTQYF. The CDR3 nucleotides read TGTGCCTGGAGTGTACAGAGCACAGATACGCAGTATTTT.

The J gene is TRBJ2-1, the V gene TRBV30, with 12 bases that match TRBD2. J gave up 6 bases and V 2 bases, and 5 bases lay outside the gene matches. From germline, CDR1 is GTSNPN and CDR2 SVGIG (reference sequence). The CDR3 contains 15 residues. The CDR3 coding sequence is TGTGCCTGGAGTCGGACTAGCGGGACCCTCAATGAGCAGTTCTTC. Its protein is CAWSRTSGTLNEQFF. Full variable domain (rest looked up from reference TRBV30 and TRBJ2-1): SQTIHQWPATLVQPVGSPLSLECTVEGTSNPNLYWYRQAAGRGLQLLFYSVGIGQISSEVPQNLSASRPQDRQFILSSKKLLLSDSGFYLCAWSRTSGTLNEQFFGPGTRLTVL.

The rearrangement uses TRBV25-1 and TRBJ2-7, with D unclear. V shed 1 base and J shed 6 bases, with 4 bases lying between them. The CDR3 spans 11 residues. Germline V gene data show CDR1 as MGHDK and CDR2 as SYGVNS. In DNA form, the CDR3 reads TGTGCCAGCAGTGAATTGGTCGAGCAGTACTTC. This codes for CASSELVEQYF.

This chain connects TRBV6-6 to TRBJ2-5; TRBD1 matches at 7 bases. Germline CDR1 reads MNHNY; CDR2 reads SVGAGI (reference sequence). V lost 0 bases, J lost 1 base, and 5 bases stayed unmatched. The CDR3 length is 16 residues. CDR3 nucleotides: TGTGCCAGCAGTTACTCGTGGTACAGGGGCCAAGAGACCCAGTACTTC. Translation: CASSYSWYRGQETQYF.

The chain employs TRBV9 and TRBJ2-1, with D possibly being TRBD2 (6 bases). The ends were cut back, 1 base at V and 9 bases at J, with 17 bases in the middle. This CDR3 is built from 15 residues. CDR1 is SGDLS and CDR2 is YYNGEE in the germline V gene. CDR3 coding DNA: TGTGCCAGCAGCGTACAGCTAGCGCCCTATGGTGAGCAGTTCTTC. This codes for CASSVQLAPYGEQFF.

The V gene is TRBV5-8, the J gene TRBJ2-3; D is perhaps TRBD2 (6 bases). The CDR3 extends over 14 amino acids. Trimming removed 4 bases at V and 4 bases at J, with 13 bases between. Germline CDR1 SGHTS, CDR2 YDEGEE. As DNA, the CDR3 is TGTGCCAGCAGCCGCGGGATAAGGGCAGATACGCAGTATTTT. It codes for CASSRGIRADTQYF.

The chain has TRBV15 and TRBJ2-3; D perhaps matches TRBD1 (5 bases). From germline, CDR1 is LNHNV and CDR2 YYDKDF (reference sequence). The V and J ends lost 9 bases and 3 bases respectively, with 19 bases between them. This CDR3 has 15 amino acids. The CDR3 reads CATGSSWGGTDTQYF. DNA of the CDR3: TGTGCCACGGGCTCGAGCTGGGGCGGTACAGATACGCAGTATTTT.

The V gene is TRBV30, the J gene TRBJ1-5; D unclear. This CDR3 region has 13 residues. The ends were cut back, 2 bases at V and 2 bases at J, with 7 bases in the middle. Germline assignment: CDR1 GTSNPN and CDR2 SVGIG (reference sequence). CDR3 DNA: TGTGCCTGGAGTCCGGCGGGCAATCAGCCCCAGCATTTT. Its protein is CAWSPAGNQPQHF.

This rearrangement joins TRBV14 to TRBJ2-7; 7 bases map to TRBD1. The CDR3 totals 13 residues. J gave up 5 bases and V 3 bases, and 4 bases lay outside the gene matches. The germline V gene has CDR1 SGHDN and CDR2 FVKESK. The CDR3 region has the DNA TGTGCCAGCAGCCATCACAGGGGACACGAGCAGTACTTC. Translating it yields CASSHHRGHEQYF.

In this sample, this clone turned up a few times. The rearrangement links TRBV15 to TRBJ2-7, with a possible D match to TRBD2 (6 bases). Germline CDR1 and CDR2: LNHNV and YYDKDF (reference sequence). This CDR3 region has 17 residues. Trimming took 0 bases from V and 4 from J, leaving 19 bases between them. In DNA form, the CDR3 reads TGTGCCACCAGCAGAGAGTCCCCCCCCGGGACTGAGTACGAGCAGTACTTC. Translation gives CATSRESPPGTEYEQYF.

The chain has TRBV29-1 and TRBJ1-3; D is ambiguous. The CDR3 is 14 residues long. Trimming left V 3 bases short and J 0 bases short, with 9 bases between. The germline gives CDR1 SQVTM, CDR2 ANQGSEA. The CDR3 is CSVDCRSSGNTIYF. The DNA for the CDR3 is TGCAGCGTTGACTGCAGGTCCTCTGGAAACACCATATATTTT.

About this clone: Other DNA sequences within the sample encode an identical CDR3. The chain recombines TRBV5-1 with TRBJ1-1; no reliable D call. The V gene's germline CDR1 is SGHRS and CDR2 YFSETQ. Trimming left V 2 bases short and J 5 bases short, with 10 bases between. The CDR3 contains 13 residues. CDR3 sequence (DNA): TGCGCCAGCAGCTTAGGCTCGGGGACTGAAGCTTTCTTT. This sequence encodes CASSLGSGTEAFF.

The chain links TRBV6-5 to TRBJ2-1; D is possibly TRBD2 (6 bases). Per germline, CDR1 MNHEY and CDR2 SVGAGI. CDR3 length: 13 amino acids. V lost 6 bases to trimming and J lost 7 bases, with 13 bases between them. In nucleotides, the CDR3 is TGTGCCAGCAGCCGACTAGTCACGAATGAGCAGTTCTTC. Protein: CASSRLVTNEQFF.